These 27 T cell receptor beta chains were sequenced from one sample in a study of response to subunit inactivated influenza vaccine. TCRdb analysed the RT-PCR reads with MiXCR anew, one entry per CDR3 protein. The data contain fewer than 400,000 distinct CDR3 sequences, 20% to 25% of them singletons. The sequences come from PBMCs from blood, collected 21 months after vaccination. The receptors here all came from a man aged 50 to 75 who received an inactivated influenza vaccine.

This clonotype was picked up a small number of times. The CDR3, as DNA: TGTGCCAGCGGCTACGCAGATACGCAGTATTTT. Translated, it gives CASGYADTQYF. The chain combines TRBV11-1 with TRBJ2-3; the D is unclear. V was clipped by 8 bases and J by 4 bases, with 7 bases between them. Per germline, CDR1 SGHAT and CDR2 FQDESV (reference sequence). There are 11 residues in the CDR3.

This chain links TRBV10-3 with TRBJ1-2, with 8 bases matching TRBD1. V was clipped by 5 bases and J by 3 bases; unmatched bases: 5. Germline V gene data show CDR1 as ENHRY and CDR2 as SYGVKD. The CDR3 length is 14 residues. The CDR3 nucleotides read TGTGCCATCAGTCAGGGGGCGCGGGACTATGGCTACACCTTC. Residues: CAISQGARDYGYTF.

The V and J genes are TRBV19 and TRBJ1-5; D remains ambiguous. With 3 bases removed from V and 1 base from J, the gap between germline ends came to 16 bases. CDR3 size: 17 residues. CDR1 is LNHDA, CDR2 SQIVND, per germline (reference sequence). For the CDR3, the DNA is TGTGCCAGTAGTATCTCGAATCCATTCCCGAGCAATCAGCCCCAGCATTTT. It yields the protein CASSISNPFPSNQPQHF.

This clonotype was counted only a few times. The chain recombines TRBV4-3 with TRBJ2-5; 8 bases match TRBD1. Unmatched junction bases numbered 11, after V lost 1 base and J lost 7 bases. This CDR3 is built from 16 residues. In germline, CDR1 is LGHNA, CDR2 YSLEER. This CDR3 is CASSQGTGFSMGTQYF. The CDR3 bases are TGCGCCAGCAGCCAAGGGACAGGGTTTTCGATGGGGACCCAGTACTTC.

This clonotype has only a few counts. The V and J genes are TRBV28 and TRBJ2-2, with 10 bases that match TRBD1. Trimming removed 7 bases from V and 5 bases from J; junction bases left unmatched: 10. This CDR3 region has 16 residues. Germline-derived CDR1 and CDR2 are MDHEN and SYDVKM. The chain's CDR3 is CASIPGGQGWTGELFF. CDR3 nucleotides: TGTGCCAGCATCCCTGGGGGACAGGGGTGGACCGGGGAGCTGTTTTTT.

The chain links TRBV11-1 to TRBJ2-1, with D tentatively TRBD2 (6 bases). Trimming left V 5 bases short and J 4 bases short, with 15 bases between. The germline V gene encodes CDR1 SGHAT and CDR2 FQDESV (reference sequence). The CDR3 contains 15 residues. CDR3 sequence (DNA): TGTGCCAGCAGCGAATGGGCCGGGACTTACAATGAGCAGTTCTTC. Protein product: CASSEWAGTYNEQFF. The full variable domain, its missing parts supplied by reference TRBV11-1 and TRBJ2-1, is EAEVAQSPRYKITEKSQAVAFWCDPISGHATLYWYRQILGQGPELLVQFQDESVVDDSQLPKDRFSAERLKGVDSTLKIQPAELGDSAMYLCASSEWAGTYNEQFFGPGTRLTVL.

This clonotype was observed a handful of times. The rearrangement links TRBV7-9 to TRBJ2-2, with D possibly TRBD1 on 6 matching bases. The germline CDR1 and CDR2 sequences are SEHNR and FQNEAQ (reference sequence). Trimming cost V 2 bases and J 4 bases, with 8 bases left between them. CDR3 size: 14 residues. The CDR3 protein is CASSLRQVTGELFF. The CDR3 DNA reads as TGTGCCAGCAGCTTAAGACAGGTCACCGGGGAGCTGTTTTTT. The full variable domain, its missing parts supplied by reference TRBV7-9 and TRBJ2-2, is DTGVSQNPRHKITKRGQNVTFRCDPISEHNRLYWYRQTLGQGPEFLTYFQNEAQLEKSRLLSDRFSAERPKGSFSTLEIQRTEQGDSAMYLCASSLRQVTGELFFGEGSRLTVL.

CDR3 nucleotide sequence: TGCAGTGCTAGAAGCGCGGGAGGGCAACATAACGAGCAGTACTTC. It codes for CSARSAGGQHNEQYF. The chain joins TRBV20-1 to TRBJ2-7; TRBD2 aligns across 9 bases. The V gene end was trimmed by 2 bases and the J gene end by 5 bases; junction bases not matched to a gene: 10. The CDR3 contains 15 residues. Germline-derived CDR1 and CDR2 are DFQATT and SNEGSKA (reference sequence).

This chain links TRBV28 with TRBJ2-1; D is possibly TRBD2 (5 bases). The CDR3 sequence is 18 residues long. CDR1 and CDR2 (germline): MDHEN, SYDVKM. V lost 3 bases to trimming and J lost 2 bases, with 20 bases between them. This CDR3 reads CASSLVLTLEEAYNEQFF. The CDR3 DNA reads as TGTGCCAGCAGTTTGGTGCTCACCCTAGAGGAGGCCTACAATGAGCAGTTCTTC.

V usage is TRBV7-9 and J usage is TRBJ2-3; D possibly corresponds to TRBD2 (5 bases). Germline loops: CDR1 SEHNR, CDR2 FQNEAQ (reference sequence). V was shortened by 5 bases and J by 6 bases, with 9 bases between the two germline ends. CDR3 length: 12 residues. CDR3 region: CASSPSMDTQYF. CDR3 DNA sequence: TGTGCCAGCAGCCCTAGCATGGATACGCAGTATTTT.

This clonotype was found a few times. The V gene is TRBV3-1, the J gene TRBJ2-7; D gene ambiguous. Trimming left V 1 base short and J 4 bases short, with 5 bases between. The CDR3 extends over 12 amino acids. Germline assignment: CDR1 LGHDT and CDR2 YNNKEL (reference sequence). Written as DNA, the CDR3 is TGTGCCAGCAGCCAAGTTGAATACGAGCAGTACTTC. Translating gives CASSQVEYEQYF.

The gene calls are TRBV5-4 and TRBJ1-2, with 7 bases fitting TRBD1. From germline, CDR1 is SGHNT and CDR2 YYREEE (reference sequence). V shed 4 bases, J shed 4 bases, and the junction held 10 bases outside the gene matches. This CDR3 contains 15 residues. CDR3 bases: TGTGCCAGCAGCGCCGGGACAGACTTCCCCTATGGCTACACCTTC. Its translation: CASSAGTDFPYGYTF.

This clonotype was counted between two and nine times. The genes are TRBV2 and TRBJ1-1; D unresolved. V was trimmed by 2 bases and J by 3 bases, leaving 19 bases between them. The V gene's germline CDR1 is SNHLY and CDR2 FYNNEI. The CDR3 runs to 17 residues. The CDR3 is CASSESLANAGDTEAFF. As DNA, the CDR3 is TGTGCCAGCAGTGAATCCCTAGCCAACGCCGGGGACACTGAAGCTTTCTTT. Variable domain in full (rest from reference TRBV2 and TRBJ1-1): EPEVTQTPSHQVTQMGQEVILRCVPISNHLYFYWYRQILGQKVEFLVSFYNNEISEKSEIFDDQFSVERPDGSNFTLKIRSTKLEDSAMYFCASSESLANAGDTEAFFGQGTRLTVV.

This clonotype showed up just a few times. The CDR3 is CSADSREIGVNTEAFF. CDR3 nucleotide sequence: TGCAGTGCCGACAGCCGGGAGATCGGGGTGAACACTGAAGCTTTCTTT. This chain links TRBV20-1 with TRBJ1-1; tentative D call: TRBD1 (5 bases). The germline V gene encodes CDR1 DFQATT and CDR2 SNEGSKA (reference sequence). V lost 6 bases to trimming and J lost 0 bases, with 20 bases between them. The CDR3 is 16 residues long.

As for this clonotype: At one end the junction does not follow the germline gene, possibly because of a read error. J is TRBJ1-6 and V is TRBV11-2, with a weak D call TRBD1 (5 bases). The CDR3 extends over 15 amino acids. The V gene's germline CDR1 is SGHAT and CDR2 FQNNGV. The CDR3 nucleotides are TGTGCCAGCAGCTTGTCAAAGGGGCCGGTTTCAGCCCTCCACTTT. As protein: CASSLSKGPVSALHF.

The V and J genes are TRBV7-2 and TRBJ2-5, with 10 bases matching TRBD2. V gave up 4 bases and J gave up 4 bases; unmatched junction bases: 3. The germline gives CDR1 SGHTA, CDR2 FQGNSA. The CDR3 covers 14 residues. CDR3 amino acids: CASSSRLAGETQYF. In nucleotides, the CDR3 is TGTGCCAGCAGCTCCCGACTAGCGGGAGAGACCCAGTACTTC.

In DNA, the CDR3 is TGTGCCAGCAGTGGACAGGGCAAGCAGTTCTTC. As protein: CASSGQGKQFF. The V and J genes are TRBV2 and TRBJ2-1; 7 nucleotides agree with TRBD1. CDR3 size: 11 residues. CDR1 is SNHLY, CDR2 FYNNEI, per germline. The junction had 2 bases not matched to a gene; V was cut back by 4 bases and J by 11 bases.

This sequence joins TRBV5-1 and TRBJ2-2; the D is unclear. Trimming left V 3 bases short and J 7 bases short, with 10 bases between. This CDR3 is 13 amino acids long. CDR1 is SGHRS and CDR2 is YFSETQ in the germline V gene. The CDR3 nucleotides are TGCGCCAGCAGCTCCACCCTGGACGGGGAGCTGTTTTTT. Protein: CASSSTLDGELFF.

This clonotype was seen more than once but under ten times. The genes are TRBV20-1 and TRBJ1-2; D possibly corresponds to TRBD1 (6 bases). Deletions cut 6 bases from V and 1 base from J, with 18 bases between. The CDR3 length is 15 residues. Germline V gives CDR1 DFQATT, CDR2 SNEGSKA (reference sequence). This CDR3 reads CSAPPSRGNNYGYTF. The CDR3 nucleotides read TGCAGTGCCCCCCCGTCCAGGGGCAATAACTATGGCTACACCTTC.

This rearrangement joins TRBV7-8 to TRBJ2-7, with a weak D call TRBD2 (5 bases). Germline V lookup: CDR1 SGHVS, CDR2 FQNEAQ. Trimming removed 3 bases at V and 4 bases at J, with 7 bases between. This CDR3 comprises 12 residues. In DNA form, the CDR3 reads TGTGCCAGCAGCTTTGGACTGTACGAGCAGTACTTC. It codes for CASSFGLYEQYF.

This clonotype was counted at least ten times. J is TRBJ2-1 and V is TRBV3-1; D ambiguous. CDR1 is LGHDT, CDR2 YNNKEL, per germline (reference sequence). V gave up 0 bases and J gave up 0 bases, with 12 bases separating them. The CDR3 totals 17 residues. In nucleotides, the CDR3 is TGTGCCAGCAGCCAAGATGAGGAGCCAGGCTCCTACAATGAGCAGTTCTTC. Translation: CASSQDEEPGSYNEQFF.

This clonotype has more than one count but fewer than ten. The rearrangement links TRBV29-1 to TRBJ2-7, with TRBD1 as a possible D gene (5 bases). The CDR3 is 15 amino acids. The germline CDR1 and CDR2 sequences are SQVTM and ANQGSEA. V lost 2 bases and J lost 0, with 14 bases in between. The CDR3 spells CSVERQGPLSYEQYF. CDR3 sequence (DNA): TGCAGCGTTGAAAGGCAGGGCCCCCTCTCCTACGAGCAGTACTTC.

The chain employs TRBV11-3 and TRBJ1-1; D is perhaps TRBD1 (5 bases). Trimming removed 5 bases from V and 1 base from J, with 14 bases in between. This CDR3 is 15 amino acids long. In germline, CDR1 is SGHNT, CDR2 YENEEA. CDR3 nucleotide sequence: TGTGCCAGCAGCCCCGACAGTGGACAGAACACTGAAGCTTTCTTT. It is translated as CASSPDSGQNTEAFF.

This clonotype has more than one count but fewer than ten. CDR3 sequence (DNA): TGTGCCAGCAGCTCTCCCCGGGGGAGGGGGAACACTGAAGCTTTCTTT. Protein sequence: CASSSPRGRGNTEAFF. The genes are TRBV7-8 and TRBJ1-1; D is perhaps TRBD1 (5 bases). The CDR3 extends over 16 amino acids. Germline values: CDR1 SGHVS, CDR2 FQNEAQ. V was pared by 4 bases and J by 1 base, with 16 bases between.

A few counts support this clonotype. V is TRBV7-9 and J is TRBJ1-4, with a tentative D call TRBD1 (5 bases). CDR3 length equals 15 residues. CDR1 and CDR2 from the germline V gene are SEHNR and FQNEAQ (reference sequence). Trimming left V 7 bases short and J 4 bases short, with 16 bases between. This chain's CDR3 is CASNRPGLVNEKLFF. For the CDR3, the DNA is TGTGCCAGCAACCGACCGGGGCTCGTTAATGAAAAACTGTTTTTT. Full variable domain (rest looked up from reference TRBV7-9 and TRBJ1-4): DTGVSQNPRHKITKRGQNVTFRCDPISEHNRLYWYRQTLGQGPEFLTYFQNEAQLEKSRLLSDRFSAERPKGSFSTLEIQRTEQGDSAMYLCASNRPGLVNEKLFFGSGTQLSVL.

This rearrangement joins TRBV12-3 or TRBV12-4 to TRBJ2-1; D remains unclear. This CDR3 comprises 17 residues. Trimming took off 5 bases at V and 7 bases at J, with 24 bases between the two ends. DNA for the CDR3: TGTGCCAGCAGTGGATGGACGACCCTAAACTCGGTTAATGAGCAGTTCTTC. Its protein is CASSGWTTLNSVNEQFF.

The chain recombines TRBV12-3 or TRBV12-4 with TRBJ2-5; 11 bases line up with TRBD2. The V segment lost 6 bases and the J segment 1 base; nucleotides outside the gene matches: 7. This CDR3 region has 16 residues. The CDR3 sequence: CASSLAGTSGQETQYF. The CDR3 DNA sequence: TGTGCCAGCAGCCTCGCCGGGACTAGCGGCCAAGAGACCCAGTACTTC.